A selection of T cell receptor beta chains follows, all from one sample in a study of T cell responses to AZD1222 COVID-19 vaccine. Clones were sequenced by immunoSEQ multiplex PCR, and TCRdb holds only the in-frame ones, with some missing. The profile shows about 120,000 clones, roughly nine tenths of them singletons. The input for sequencing was peripheral blood, taken on day 0 of AZD1222 vaccination. The receptor source for this set is an adult in good health. The CDR3 runs from the conserved cysteine through the conserved F or W. The order of the fields is D gene, J gene, CDR3 length, V gene, clone size, CDR3 protein, CDR3 DNA. A D gene is named only where the DNA matches it firmly. Size is stated for part of the rows, as once, few or many counts, or as a class when the clone is expanded.

D: -
J: TRBJ1-4
length: 13
V: TRBV5-8
size: -
CDR3: CASRRVFNEKLFF
DNA: TGTGCCAGCAGGAGGGTATTTAATGAAAAACTGTTTTTT

D: TRBD2
J: TRBJ2-5
length: 16
V: TRBV30
size: -
CDR3: CAWSITSGGLQETQYF
DNA: TGTGCCTGGAGTATTACTAGCGGGGGACTCCAAGAGACCCAGTACTTC

D: -
J: TRBJ2-2
length: 15
V: TRBV2
size: few
CDR3: CASIRGPANTGELFF
DNA: TGTGCCAGTATCCGGGGACCGGCGAACACCGGGGAGCTGTTTTTT

D: -
J: TRBJ1-5
length: 14
V: TRBV7-8
size: -
CDR3: CASTTGGYGQPQHF
DNA: TGTGCCAGCACCACCGGGGGGTATGGGCAGCCCCAGCATTTT

D: -
J: TRBJ2-7
length: 14
V: TRBV11-2
size: -
CDR3: CASSPHYGPREQYF
DNA: TGTGCCAGCAGCCCCCACTATGGCCCCCGCGAGCAGTACTTC

D: -
J: TRBJ1-4
length: 15
V: TRBV7-9
size: -
CDR3: CASSYHRTTNEKLFF
DNA: TGTGCCAGCAGCTATCACAGGACAACTAATGAAAAACTGTTTTTT

D: -
J: TRBJ2-7
length: 12
V: TRBV27
size: -
CDR3: CASSLSQGRQYF
DNA: TGTGCCAGCAGTTTATCACAGGGCCGGCAGTACTTC

D: TRBD1
J: TRBJ1-3
length: 17
V: TRBV5-8
size: -
CDR3: CASSLRSAVGTGGTIYF
DNA: TGTGCCAGCAGCTTAAGATCCGCCGTCGGGACAGGGGGAACCATATATTTT

D: -
J: TRBJ2-7
length: 14
V: TRBV27
size: -
CDR3: CASSLRDTAREQYF
DNA: TGTGCCAGCAGTCTCCGGGACACGGCTCGGGAGCAGTACTTC

D: -
J: TRBJ1-4
length: 15
V: TRBV5-5
size: -
CDR3: CASSRMSAWGEKLFF
DNA: TGTGCCAGCAGCCGTATGTCGGCCTGGGGTGAAAAACTGTTTTTT

D: -
J: TRBJ1-3
length: 16
V: TRBV19
size: -
CDR3: CASSQLRVSSGNTIYF
DNA: TGTGCCAGTAGCCAACTTCGGGTAAGCTCTGGAAACACCATATATTTT

D: TRBD2
J: TRBJ2-7
length: 15
V: TRBV7-6
size: -
CDR3: CASSLVAGGSGEQYF
DNA: TGTGCCAGCAGCTTAGTTGCGGGGGGGTCGGGGGAGCAGTACTTC

D: TRBD1
J: TRBJ1-1
length: 15
V: TRBV27
size: -
CDR3: CASSLSAGGKAEAFF
DNA: TGTGCCAGCAGTTTATCGGCAGGGGGAAAGGCTGAAGCTTTCTTT

D: TRBD2
J: TRBJ2-3
length: 14
V: TRBV5-4
size: -
CDR3: CASTGGSGGVTQYF
DNA: TGTGCCAGCACTGGCGGTAGCGGGGGGGTCACGCAGTATTTT

D: -
J: TRBJ1-5
length: 16
V: TRBV10-2
size: -
CDR3: CASSDLIRGLNQPQHF
DNA: TGCGCCAGCAGTGATTTGATACGGGGTTTAAATCAGCCCCAGCATTTT

D: -
J: TRBJ1-6
length: 19
V: TRBV18
size: -
CDR3: CASSPLPSLGQRVNSPLHF
DNA: TGTGCCAGCTCACCACTTCCCAGCTTAGGTCAGAGGGTTAATTCACCCCTCCACTTT

D: -
J: TRBJ1-6
length: 13
V: TRBV19
size: -
CDR3: CASSIDRGRILHF
DNA: TGTGCCAGTAGTATAGATCGAGGACGTATACTCCACTTT

D: TRBD1
J: TRBJ2-2
length: 16
V: TRBV12-5
size: once
CDR3: CASGLRDSANTGELFF
DNA: TGTGCTAGTGGTCTCCGGGACAGTGCGAACACCGGGGAGCTGTTTTTT

D: TRBD1
J: TRBJ2-1
length: 17
V: TRBV10-1
size: -
CDR3: CASSDPRGQGGHNEQFF
DNA: TGCGCCAGCAGTGACCCTAGGGGACAGGGAGGCCACAATGAGCAGTTCTTC

D: -
J: TRBJ2-3
length: 16
V: TRBV7-9
size: -
CDR3: CASSFLRDRPTDTQYF
DNA: TGTGCCAGCAGCTTCCTGCGGGACAGACCCACAGATACGCAGTATTTT

D: TRBD1
J: TRBJ2-6
length: 16
V: TRBV19
size: -
CDR3: CASGGQAGSGANVLTF
DNA: TGTGCCAGTGGGGGACAGGCCGGCTCTGGGGCCAACGTCCTGACTTTC

D: -
J: TRBJ2-7
length: 14
V: TRBV5-1
size: -
CDR3: CASSLASPTYEQYF
DNA: TGCGCCAGCAGCTTGGCCTCGCCGACCTACGAGCAGTACTTC

D: -
J: TRBJ2-3
length: 16
V: TRBV27
size: -
CDR3: CASSLLRGTSTDTQYF
DNA: TGTGCCAGCAGTTTGCTCCGGGGGACTAGCACAGATACGCAGTATTTT

D: -
J: TRBJ1-4
length: 13
V: TRBV7-9
size: -
CDR3: CASSSQGGGKLFF
DNA: TGTGCCAGCAGCTCCCAGGGAGGAGGGAAACTGTTTTTT

D: TRBD2
J: TRBJ2-3
length: 18
V: TRBV4-3
size: -
CDR3: CASSQEPAGGGAGVSQYF
DNA: TGCGCCAGCAGCCAAGAGCCTGCGGGCGGGGGGGCCGGTGTGTCGCAGTATTTT

D: TRBD1
J: TRBJ2-5
length: 15
V: TRBV19
size: -
CDR3: CASSPRTGGLETQYF
DNA: TGTGCCAGTAGTCCACGGACAGGGGGTTTAGAGACCCAGTACTTC

D: -
J: TRBJ2-1
length: 16
V: TRBV9
size: once
CDR3: CASSVGSSGGDSEQFF
DNA: TGTGCCAGCAGCGTAGGGTCCAGTGGGGGGGACAGTGAGCAGTTCTTC